This TCR beta chain was obtained from a study of cytomegalovirus exposure and HLA in healthy donors. Study-level background: One earlier analysis, a look at 200 million or so T cells, found fewer than 140 million unique TCR beta sequences.

Notes on the study in general: Productive rates of about 90% or about 30% were seen for most TCR beta V segments in an earlier analysis.

Whereas donors were nominally healthy upon sampling, unrecorded immune exposures were probable. In regard to this clone: Its specificity is not known.

Germline V CDR1 and CDR2: SGHNT, YYREEE (reference sequence). J lost 6 bases, V lost 4 bases, and 3 bases had no gene match. This CDR3 region has 13 residues. With 60 Vbeta and 13 Jbeta primers, the PCR was carried out. Data came from immunoSEQ multiplex PCR; TCRdb stores just in-frame clones and leaves some out. The table shows roughly 120,000 clones, with roughly 73% occurring only once. Sequencing was performed on PBMCs. V is TRBV5-4 and J is TRBJ2-1, with 8 bases aligning to TRBD2. This TCR derives from a woman in her twenties or thirties in good health and CMV-seronegative. The CDR3 coding sequence is TGTGCCAGCAGCCCTGGGACTAGCAATGAGCAGTTCTTC. It specifies CASSPGTSNEQFF.